The 26 T cell receptor beta chains in this list originate from one sample, sequenced in a study of cytomegalovirus exposure and HLA in healthy donors. The primer mix had 60 Vbeta and 13 Jbeta primers. The method was immunoSEQ multiplex PCR; TCRdb's version includes in-frame clones alone and lacks a portion of them. The table lists about 170,000 clones, around 78% of them singletons. The source material was PBMCs. Receptor source: a woman in her 30s in good health and CMV-seropositive.

This clone was counted once. The chain couples TRBV5-6 to TRBJ1-1, with D maybe TRBD1 (6 bases). The CDR3 extends over 13 amino acids. Trimming stripped 6 bases from V and 3 bases from J, with 12 bases between. CDR1 and CDR2 (germline): SGHDT, YYEEEE. CDR3 sequence reads: CASTRPGDTEAFF. CDR3 coding DNA: TGTGCCAGCACCCGCCCAGGGGACACTGAAGCTTTCTTT.

The chain recombines TRBV5-1 with TRBJ2-3; TRBD2 aligns across 12 bases. Germline loops: CDR1 SGHRS, CDR2 YFSETQ. The CDR3 has 18 amino acids. The V and J ends lost 4 bases and 2 bases, in that order; junction bases with no gene match: 11. Here the CDR3 DNA reads TGCGCCAGCAGCCGCTCAACTAGCGGGGGGCTAATCACAGATACGCAGTATTTT. It translates to CASSRSTSGGLITDTQYF.

This chain uses TRBV19 with TRBJ1-1, with a possible D match to TRBD1 (5 bases). V lost 1 base and J 10 bases, leaving 13 bases between the germline ends. This CDR3 contains 13 residues. Germline lookup yields CDR1 LNHDA and CDR2 SQIVND (reference sequence). CDR3 sequence: CASSIVAGIGAFF. CDR3 DNA sequence: TGTGCCAGTAGTATAGTTGCAGGGATCGGAGCTTTCTTT.

This chain links TRBV4-3 with TRBJ2-7; D might be TRBD1 (5 bases). The CDR3 length is 19 residues. Germline values: CDR1 LGHNA, CDR2 YSLEER. The V gene lost 0 bases and the J gene lost 0 bases, with 21 bases spanning the gap. The CDR3 loop reads CASSQESTDRERGSYEQYF. For the CDR3, the DNA is TGCGCCAGCAGCCAAGAATCCACAGACAGAGAGCGTGGCTCCTACGAGCAGTACTTC.

This clone showed up just once. CDR3 coding DNA: TGTGCCAGCAGCTTAGCCGGGTGGGATGGCTACACCTTC. Translating gives CASSLAGWDGYTF. The chain employs TRBV7-2 and TRBJ1-2; no firm D call. The CDR3 spans 13 residues. The germline V and J ends were trimmed by 0 bases and 6 bases, with 8 bases remaining between them. Per the germline V gene, CDR1 is SGHTA and CDR2 is FQGNSA.

This chain connects TRBV7-6 to TRBJ2-2, with D uncertain. Per the germline V gene, CDR1 is SGHVS and CDR2 is FNYEAQ. V lost 1 base, J lost 2 bases, and 11 bases lay in between. This CDR3 is built from 16 residues. The CDR3 sequence: CASSLGLTANTGELFF. For the CDR3, the DNA is TGTGCCAGCAGCTTAGGTCTTACAGCAAACACCGGGGAGCTGTTTTTT.

This chain connects TRBV7-8 to TRBJ2-1; possible D gene TRBD2, 6 bases. The CDR3 runs to 16 residues. CDR1 is SGHVS, CDR2 FQNEAQ, per germline. With 4 bases removed from V and 4 bases from J, the gap between germline ends came to 17 bases. DNA for the CDR3: TGTGCCAGCAGCTCGATTAGCGGCAGGACTTACAATGAGCAGTTCTTC. Residues: CASSSISGRTYNEQFF.

This chain joins TRBV19 and TRBJ2-1; 10 nucleotides align to TRBD2. V gave up 2 bases and J gave up 1 base; unmatched junction bases: 2. The CDR3 sequence is 16 residues long. Looked up from germline, CDR1 is LNHDA and CDR2 is SQIVND (reference sequence). The CDR3 DNA reads as TGTGCCAGTAGTATACTAGCGGGAGTGTCCTACAATGAGCAGTTCTTC. It is translated as CASSILAGVSYNEQFF. Together with reference TRBV19 and TRBJ2-1, the CDR3 gives the full variable domain: DGGITQSPKYLFRKEGQNVTLSCEQNLNHDAMYWYRQDPGQGLRLIYYSQIVNDFQKGDIAEGYSVSREKKESFPLTVTSAQKNPTAFYLCASSILAGVSYNEQFFGPGTRLTVL.

This clone was detected a few times. The chain carries TRBV7-8 and TRBJ1-1, with D tentatively TRBD1 (5 bases). The CDR3 contains 13 residues. Trimming pared 5 bases from V and 7 bases from J, leaving 14 bases between. Germline V lookup: CDR1 SGHVS, CDR2 FQNEAQ. CDR3 nucleotide sequence: TGTGCCAGCAGCCCCCAAGGCAGGGATGAAGCTTTCTTT. It is translated as CASSPQGRDEAFF.

The V gene is TRBV27, the J gene TRBJ2-7; unclear D gene. CDR3 length: 12 amino acids. CDR1 and CDR2 from the germline V gene are MNHEY and SMNVEV (reference sequence). Deletions cut 8 bases from V and 3 bases from J, with 11 bases between. The CDR3: CASGLKDYEQYF. In DNA, the CDR3 is TGTGCCAGCGGCTTAAAAGACTACGAGCAGTACTTC.

The gene calls are TRBV6-1 and TRBJ2-5, with D tentatively TRBD1 (6 bases). The DNA end is more similar to TRBJ2-7, so the J call may be wrong. CDR3 length: 14 residues. Germline CDR1 and CDR2: MNHNS and SASEGT. DNA for the CDR3: TGTGCCAGCACCCTCAGGGGCCCCTCCTACGAGCAGTACTTC. Amino acids: CASTLRGPSYEQYF.

The rearrangement joins TRBV19 to TRBJ1-4; possibly TRBD1 for D (5 bases). Deletions cut 6 bases from V and 5 bases from J, with 10 bases between. Germline CDR1 and CDR2: LNHDA and SQIVND (reference sequence). This CDR3 region has 13 residues. CDR3 sequence reads: CASSRRGNEKLFF. DNA for the CDR3: TGTGCCAGTAGCCGACGGGGGAATGAAAAACTGTTTTTT.

The chain links TRBV20-1 to TRBJ2-7; D ambiguous. The length of the CDR3 is 10 residues. In germline, CDR1 is DFQATT, CDR2 SNEGSKA (reference sequence). Trimming removed 5 bases from V and 5 bases from J, with 7 bases in between. The CDR3: CSALLDEQYF. CDR3 nucleotides: TGCAGTGCTCTTTTAGACGAGCAGTACTTC.

The gene calls are TRBV9 and TRBJ2-7; possibly TRBD1 for D (6 bases). The CDR3 is 14 amino acids. Germline lookup yields CDR1 SGDLS and CDR2 YYNGEE. Trimming pared 4 bases from V and 5 bases from J, leaving 16 bases between. The CDR3 bases are TGTGCCAGCAGCACCCGACAGGATTCCGACGAGCAGTACTTC. Encoded protein: CASSTRQDSDEQYF. Combining the CDR3 with reference TRBV9 and TRBJ2-7 gives the whole variable domain DSGVTQTPKHLITATGQRVTLRCSPRSGDLSVYWYQQSLDQGLQFLIQYYNGEERAKGNILERFSAQQFPDLHSELNLSSLELGDSALYFCASSTRQDSDEQYFGPGTRLTVT.

The CDR3 region is CASSEKYSNQPQHF. DNA for the CDR3: TGTGCCAGCAGCGAGAAGTATAGCAATCAGCCCCAGCATTTT. V is TRBV7-2 and J is TRBJ1-5; D is unclear. CDR1 and CDR2 from the germline V gene are SGHTA and FQGNSA. The ends were cut back, 5 bases at V and 0 bases at J, with 8 bases in the middle. The CDR3 contains 14 residues.

This clone was counted between two and nine times. The chain uses TRBV7-8 and TRBJ2-7; D perhaps matches TRBD2 (5 bases). Germline V gene data show CDR1 as SGHVS and CDR2 as FQNEAQ. The germline V and J ends were trimmed by 4 bases and 4 bases, with 14 bases remaining between them. The CDR3 sequence is 14 residues long. Here the CDR3 reads CASSSVSLGYEQYF. In DNA form, the CDR3 reads TGTGCCAGCAGCTCGGTGTCACTAGGGTACGAGCAGTACTTC.

This chain uses TRBV6-9 with TRBJ2-2; 10 nucleotides align to TRBD2. The CDR3 totals 15 residues. The germline V gene encodes CDR1 MNHGY and CDR2 SVAAGI. With 7 bases clipped from V and 9 bases from J, the junction kept 11 bases outside the gene matches. The CDR3 sequence: CASTLNLAGARELFF. Written as DNA, the CDR3 is TGTGCCAGCACCCTGAACCTAGCGGGGGCGAGGGAGCTGTTTTTT.

This clone was detected once. The chain has TRBV6-6 and TRBJ1-1, with D hard to call. The V gene's germline CDR1 is MNHNY and CDR2 SVGAGI (reference sequence). This CDR3 has 16 amino acids. The ends were cut back, 0 bases at V and 1 base at J, with 12 bases in the middle. As DNA, the CDR3 is TGTGCCAGCAGTTACTCGGGTGCCAGGCGGAACACTGAAGCTTTCTTT. This codes for CASSYSGARRNTEAFF.

The chain uses TRBV27 and TRBJ2-2; TRBD1 is a possible D gene (6 bases). CDR3 size: 15 residues. V dropped 3 bases and J dropped 12 bases, with 20 bases sitting between them. Germline values: CDR1 MNHEY, CDR2 SMNVEV (reference sequence). The CDR3: CASSFNPGQSDQLFF. The DNA of the CDR3 is TGTGCCAGCAGTTTCAATCCCGGACAGTCGGACCAGCTGTTTTTT.

The genes are TRBV27 and TRBJ1-1; 9 bases are shared with TRBD1. With 7 bases clipped from V and 4 bases from J, the junction kept 7 bases outside the gene matches. The V gene's germline CDR1 is MNHEY and CDR2 SMNVEV (reference sequence). This CDR3 contains 14 residues. CDR3 sequence (DNA): TGTGCCAGCAACGCGATGGACAGGGGCACTGAAGCTTTCTTT. Translating it yields CASNAMDRGTEAFF.

The chain couples TRBV19 to TRBJ1-5, with D unclear. Germline CDR1 and CDR2: LNHDA and SQIVND (reference sequence). CDR3 size: 15 residues. V lost 0 bases and J lost 7, with 13 bases in between. Here the CDR3 reads CASSIDPRVRQPQHF. The CDR3 DNA is TGTGCCAGTAGTATAGATCCGAGGGTCAGGCAGCCCCAGCATTTT.

This rearrangement joins TRBV29-1 to TRBJ1-2; D is ambiguous. Germline CDR1 SQVTM, CDR2 ANQGSEA. The CDR3 spans 17 residues. V lost 0 bases and J lost 7, with 24 bases in between. The chain's CDR3 is CSVEDRWKRQYLSGYTF. The CDR3 region has the DNA TGCAGCGTTGAAGATCGTTGGAAGCGCCAATACCTATCTGGCTACACCTTC.

The CDR3 protein is CASTPGTGSYEQYF. For the CDR3, the DNA is TGTGCCAGCACCCCGGGAACGGGCTCCTACGAGCAGTACTTC. The chain combines TRBV2 with TRBJ2-7; D may be TRBD2 (5 bases). V lost 7 bases to trimming and J lost 0 bases, with 13 bases between them. This CDR3 has 14 amino acids. CDR1 and CDR2 from the germline V gene are SNHLY and FYNNEI.

This rearrangement joins TRBV6-5 to TRBJ1-2; D gene unclear. Per the germline V gene, CDR1 is MNHEY and CDR2 is SVGAGI. V was pared by 0 bases and J by 3 bases, with 14 bases between. The CDR3 spans 16 residues. The CDR3 spells CASSYSYGRWDYGYTF. The CDR3 DNA is TGTGCCAGCAGTTACTCCTACGGGAGGTGGGACTATGGCTACACCTTC.

The rearrangement joins TRBV18 to TRBJ2-5, with a tentative D call TRBD2 (5 bases). The J call may not be correct, given that the DNA end is closer to TRBJ2-7. In germline, CDR1 is KGHSH, CDR2 LQKENI. The CDR3 has 16 amino acids. The CDR3 loop reads CASSLNPGSKYYEQYF. The CDR3, as DNA: TGTGCCAGCTCACTCAACCCGGGATCCAAATACTACGAGCAGTACTTC.

The V and J genes are TRBV9 and TRBJ1-2; 8 nucleotides line up with TRBD1. The CDR3 is 14 amino acids. V lost 1 base, J lost 7 bases, and 6 bases stayed unmatched. CDR1 SGDLS and CDR2 YYNGEE come from the germline V gene. Here the CDR3 reads CASSVTGQAAGYTF. The CDR3 DNA sequence: TGTGCCAGCAGCGTAACGGGACAGGCGGCTGGCTACACCTTC.